The rows below give T cell receptor beta chains drawn from one sample of a study of blood T cell repertoires in COVID-19. Measured with immunoSEQ multiplex PCR; TCRdb has only the in-frame clones, and not every one. The sample includes about 230,000 clones, over 65% seen only once; the top ten take 2.6%. The sequencing input was peripheral blood. Receptors were obtained from a woman in her 70s with active or convalescent COVID-19. Each CDR3 is given with its conserved first and last residue. The D gene is left open where the match is weak. A row's size may be missing; if present it is once, few, many or a size class.

V: TRBV15; J: TRBJ1-1; D: TRBD1; size: .; DNA: TGTGCCACCAGCAAGGGACAGGGGGCTGCTGAAGCTTTCTTT; CDR3: CATSKGQGAAEAFF
V: TRBV10-2; J: TRBJ1-2; D: TRBD1; size: .; DNA: TGCGCCAGCAGTGGACAGGGGATGGATGGCTACACCTTC; CDR3: CASSGQGMDGYTF
V: TRBV6-2/TRBV6-3; J: TRBJ1-5; D: .; size: .; DNA: TGTGCCAGCAGTTACTATCAGCGTCAGCCCCAGCATTTT; CDR3: CASSYYQRQPQHF
V: TRBV6-2/TRBV6-3; J: TRBJ2-2; D: TRBD1; size: .; DNA: TGTGCCAGCAACCCGACAGGGATTACCGGGGAGCTGTTTTTT; CDR3: CASNPTGITGELFF
V: TRBV28; J: TRBJ1-5; D: TRBD1; size: once; DNA: TGTGCCAGCAGTCAGGGACAGGCTCTTAGGCCCCAGCATTTT; CDR3: CASSQGQALRPQHF
V: TRBV7-8; J: TRBJ1-5; D: .; size: .; DNA: TGTGCCAGCAGCTTAGCCATCGGAGGTATCAATCAGCCCCAGCATTTT; CDR3: CASSLAIGGINQPQHF
V: TRBV5-1; J: TRBJ2-1; D: .; size: .; DNA: TGCGCCAGCAGCTTTATGAGCGGAAACAATGGGCAGTTCTTC; CDR3: CASSFMSGNNGQFF
V: TRBV5-5; J: TRBJ2-6; D: TRBD1; size: .; DNA: TGTGCCAGCAGCCTGACAGGGCCCATCTCTGGGGCCAACGTCCTGACTTTC; CDR3: CASSLTGPISGANVLTF
V: TRBV10-3; J: TRBJ1-1; D: .; size: .; DNA: TGTGCCATCAGTCGGGAACAGGGCACTGAAGCTTTCTTT; CDR3: CAISREQGTEAFF
V: TRBV6-6; J: TRBJ1-5; D: .; size: once; DNA: TGTGCCAGCAGTTTGAATACTGATCAGCCCCAGCATTTT; CDR3: CASSLNTDQPQHF
V: TRBV5-1; J: TRBJ2-7; D: TRBD2; size: few; DNA: TGCGCCAGCAGCTTGGCAGGGACTATATCCTACGAGCAGTACTTC; CDR3: CASSLAGTISYEQYF
V: TRBV29-1; J: TRBJ2-2; D: TRBD1; size: .; DNA: TGCAGCGGGGGACAGTTGAACACCGGGGAGCTGTTTTTT; CDR3: CSGGQLNTGELFF
V: TRBV28; J: TRBJ1-6; D: TRBD1; size: .; DNA: TGTGCCAGCTGTGCAGGACAGGGGGCTTATTCACCCCTCCACTTT; CDR3: CASCAGQGAYSPLHF
V: TRBV5-1; J: TRBJ2-7; D: TRBD2; size: .; DNA: TGCGCCAGCAGCTTGGCCAGGACTAGCGGGGTTTACGAGCAGTACTTC; CDR3: CASSLARTSGVYEQYF
V: TRBV28; J: TRBJ2-2; D: TRBD1; size: .; DNA: TGTGCCAGCAGCCAACAGGGGGCCTACACCGGGGAGCTGTTTTTT; CDR3: CASSQQGAYTGELFF
V: TRBV5-4; J: TRBJ2-3; D: TRBD2; size: .; DNA: TGTGCCAGCAGCTCAGCGGGGGGGCAAACAGATACGCAGTATTTT; CDR3: CASSSAGGQTDTQYF
V: TRBV7-8; J: TRBJ2-5; D: TRBD1; size: .; DNA: TGTGCCAGCAGCATTCCAGGGGGTACTAGTCGAGAGACCCAGTACTTC; CDR3: CASSIPGGTSRETQYF
V: TRBV7-9; J: TRBJ1-6; D: TRBD1; size: .; DNA: TGTGCCAGCAGCTTTGGGACAGGGGGCAATTCACCCCTCCACTTT; CDR3: CASSFGTGGNSPLHF
V: TRBV6-6; J: TRBJ2-7; D: .; size: .; DNA: TGTGCCAGCAGCCGCACAGGGTTGGACGAGCAGTACTTC; CDR3: CASSRTGLDEQYF
V: TRBV6-2/TRBV6-3; J: TRBJ2-3; D: TRBD2; size: .; DNA: TGTGCCAGCAGTTACTTGACTAGCGGCCTGCGGTATACGCAGTATTTT; CDR3: CASSYLTSGLRYTQYF
V: TRBV30; J: TRBJ2-5; D: .; size: .; DNA: TGTGCCTGGAGTGTAGTCGCCGGAGAGACCCAGTACTTC; CDR3: CAWSVVAGETQYF
V: TRBV7-9; J: TRBJ2-3; D: .; size: once; DNA: TGTGCCAGCAGAACGGGGAACACAGATACGCAGTATTTT; CDR3: CASRTGNTDTQYF
V: TRBV7-9; J: TRBJ2-1; D: TRBD2; size: .; DNA: TGTGCCAGCAGCTCTAGCGGCCACCCCTACAATGAGCAGTTCTTC; CDR3: CASSSSGHPYNEQFF
V: TRBV7-7; J: TRBJ2-3; D: TRBD2; size: .; DNA: TGTGCCAGCAGCTTAGGGACTAGCGGCACAGATACGCAGTATTTT; CDR3: CASSLGTSGTDTQYF
V: TRBV5-1; J: TRBJ1-4; D: .; size: .; DNA: TGCGCCAGCACCCAAGGGGATAATGAAAAACTGTTTTTT; CDR3: CASTQGDNEKLFF
V: TRBV10-3; J: TRBJ1-6; D: .; size: .; DNA: TGTGCCATCAGTGAGAACAGTCTGAATAATTCACCCCTCCACTTT; CDR3: CAISENSLNNSPLHF
V: TRBV30; J: TRBJ2-1; D: .; size: .; DNA: TGTGCCTGGGGGTTAGCGAATGGGTACAATGAGCAGTTCTTC; CDR3: CAWGLANGYNEQFF
V: TRBV7-6; J: TRBJ1-1; D: .; size: few; DNA: TGTGCCAGCAGCTTAACAGGGTCCCACACTGAAGCTTTCTTT; CDR3: CASSLTGSHTEAFF
V: TRBV7-7; J: TRBJ2-5; D: TRBD2; size: .; DNA: TGTGCCAGCAGCACCCGGGTTAGCGGGGGCCCCCAAGAGACCCAGTACTTC; CDR3: CASSTRVSGGPQETQYF
V: TRBV6-2/TRBV6-3; J: TRBJ1-2; D: .; size: .; DNA: TGTGCCAGCAGTTACTCGAGGAAGTCCAATGGCTACACCTTC; CDR3: CASSYSRKSNGYTF
V: TRBV5-1; J: TRBJ2-1; D: TRBD2; size: .; DNA: TGCGCCAGCAGCTTACTAGCGGGAGCCCCGATGGAGCAGTTCTTC; CDR3: CASSLLAGAPMEQFF